This T cell receptor beta chain was identified in a study of T-cell memory formation after mild COVID-19. Germline CDR1 and CDR2: MGHRA and YSYEKL. V shed 4 bases and J shed 4 bases, with 13 bases lying between them. CDR3 length: 14 residues. TCRdb independently ran MiXCR on the 5' RACE reads; one entry per CDR3 protein. Of about 410,000 distinct CDR3 sequences in the sample, 23% are singletons; the top ten hold around 13%. What was sequenced was PBMCs or a T cell subset sorted from them (not recorded which). The TCR comes from an adult woman who had mild COVID-19 (a few samples of this study predate the infection). Cell type and time point are not known. The chain recombines TRBV4-1 with TRBJ2-5, with a possible D match to TRBD2 (5 bases). CDR3 protein: CASSPLEEGETQYF. DNA of the CDR3: TGCGCCAGCAGCCCCCTGGAGGAAGGAGAGACCCAGTACTTC.